What follows are 29 T cell receptor beta chains derived from one specimen sequenced in a study of T cells after yellow fever vaccination. Via MiXCR, TCRdb re-called the 5' RACE reads, giving one row per CDR3 protein. The sample contains 140,000 to 150,000 distinct CDR3 sequences, 6.6% of which appear only once. The source was CD4+ T cells sorted from PBMCs, collected 10 days after the yellow fever booster vaccination. The origin of the receptors is a young man who received the YFV17D yellow fever vaccine.

Worth noting for this clonotype: At one boundary the junction diverges from the germline segment, which might be a read error. V and J are TRBV20-1 and TRBJ1-2; D might be TRBD1 (5 bases). Germline V gene data show CDR1 as DFQATT and CDR2 as SNEGSKA (reference sequence). CDR3 length equals 16 residues. This CDR3 reads CCAPLIGGRRYYGYTF. CDR3 sequence (DNA): TGCTGTGCTCCCCTCATTGGGGGGAGGAGGTACTATGGCTACACCTTC.

A note on this clonotype: This may stem from a read error, because a much larger clone lies one nucleotide away. The chain links TRBV6-1 to TRBJ2-1; D perhaps matches TRBD2 (6 bases). Germline lookup yields CDR1 MNHNS and CDR2 SASEGT. The CDR3 covers 13 residues. V was pared by 6 bases and J by 5 bases, with 11 bases between. DNA of the CDR3: TGTGCCAGCAGACGGAGGGCGGACAATGAGCAGTTCTTC. It codes for CASRRRADNEQFF.

This clonotype came up a few times. The chain couples TRBV7-9 to TRBJ2-1, with TRBD2 identical over 12 bases. CDR1 and CDR2 (germline): SEHNR, FQNEAQ (reference sequence). The CDR3 sequence is 15 residues long. J lost 8 bases, V lost 1 base, and 3 bases had no gene match. CDR3 loop: CASSLGLAGAYEQFF. CDR3 in DNA: TGTGCCAGCAGCTTAGGACTAGCGGGAGCATATGAGCAGTTCTTC.

In this sample, this clonotype turned up many times. This chain uses TRBV12-3 or TRBV12-4 with TRBJ2-5; TRBD2 is a possible D gene (6 bases). The ends were cut back, 7 bases at V and 5 bases at J, with 14 bases in the middle. The CDR3 loop spans 13 amino acids. CDR3 in amino acids: CASTGLTRETQYF. The CDR3 DNA reads as TGTGCCAGCACCGGACTAACCCGGGAGACCCAGTACTTC.

This clonotype was seen a few times. The chain combines TRBV5-1 with TRBJ1-1; no clear D gene. Germline values: CDR1 SGHRS, CDR2 YFSETQ. Deletions cut 1 base from V and 10 bases from J, with 17 bases between. The CDR3 contains 14 residues. In DNA, the CDR3 is TGCGCCAGCAGCTTGAATGGCATAACCAGTGGAGCTTTCTTT. Its translation is CASSLNGITSGAFF.

In this sample, this clonotype turned up many times. This chain joins TRBV12-3 or TRBV12-4 and TRBJ2-2, with 10 positions matching TRBD2. The CDR3 is made up of 15 amino acids. The junction had 4 bases not matched to a gene; V was cut back by 5 bases and J by 4 bases. CDR3: CASSPSGRATGELFF. CDR3 nucleotide sequence: TGTGCCAGCAGTCCGAGCGGGAGGGCCACCGGGGAGCTGTTTTTT.

This clonotype was observed many times. This chain connects TRBV7-2 to TRBJ2-3; D is unclear. Germline CDR1 and CDR2: SGHTA and FQGNSA. The CDR3 covers 11 residues. Trimming pared 6 bases from V and 6 bases from J, leaving 7 bases between. The CDR3 here is CASSLSDTQYF. The CDR3, as DNA: TGTGCCAGCAGTCTTTCCGATACGCAGTATTTT.

The chain couples TRBV20-1 to TRBJ2-1, with 8 bases fitting TRBD2. Germline CDR1 is DFQATT and CDR2 is SNEGSKA (reference sequence). The V segment lost 4 bases and the J segment 6 bases; nucleotides outside the gene matches: 14. The CDR3 contains 16 residues. The CDR3 region has the DNA TGCAGTGCTACCCTTGACGGACTAGCCTTTTTCAATGAGCAGTTCTTC. Translation: CSATLDGLAFFNEQFF.

This clonotype was counted between two and nine times. The V call is TRBV30, the J call TRBJ1-3, with D possibly matching TRBD1 (6 bases). The V end was cut by 0 bases, the J end by 9 bases, with 9 bases between. The CDR3 length is 12 residues. Germline CDR1 GTSNPN, CDR2 SVGIG (reference sequence). The CDR3 reads CAWSVGQPTIYF. Written as DNA, the CDR3 is TGTGCCTGGAGTGTCGGACAGCCCACCATATATTTT. The variable domain in full, completed from reference TRBV30 and TRBJ1-3, reads SQTIHQWPATLVQPVGSPLSLECTVEGTSNPNLYWYRQAAGRGLQLLFYSVGIGQISSEVPQNLSASRPQDRQFILSSKKLLLSDSGFYLCAWSVGQPTIYFGEGSWLTVV.

This clonotype has a count of ten or more. The DNA of the CDR3 is TGTGCCAGCAGTTTCCGTCGCCTAGCCGATGAGCAGTTCTTC. Translation: CASSFRRLADEQFF. V and J are TRBV12-3 or TRBV12-4 and TRBJ2-1; maybe TRBD2 (5 bases). Between the trimmed V and J ends, which lost 3 bases and 8 bases, there was a span of 14 bases. CDR3 length: 14 amino acids.

This clonotype was recorded many times. The V call is TRBV20-1, the J call TRBJ2-1, with 10 nucleotides matching TRBD1. The junction had 14 bases not matched to a gene; V was cut back by 3 bases and J by 9 bases. Germline V gene data show CDR1 as DFQATT and CDR2 as SNEGSKA (reference sequence). This CDR3 spans 16 amino acids. The CDR3 DNA reads TGCAGTGCTAGTAAACCCGGGACAGGGGCGCGGGGTGAGCAGTTCTTC. Translated, it gives CSASKPGTGARGEQFF.

This clonotype was seen ten or more times. The V gene is TRBV10-3, the J gene TRBJ2-1, with a tentative D call TRBD2 (5 bases). This CDR3 has 14 residues. V lost 8 bases and J 6 bases, leaving 17 bases between the germline ends. Germline V lookup: CDR1 ENHRY, CDR2 SYGVKD. The DNA of the CDR3 is TGTGCCATCTGGGTGGGAGCGGCCCTCAATGAGCAGTTCTTC. It is translated as CAIWVGAALNEQFF.

The chain links TRBV11-2 to TRBJ2-1; D is undetermined. The CDR3 loop spans 12 amino acids. V was cut by 4 bases and J by 4 bases, with 5 bases left in between. The germline gives CDR1 SGHAT, CDR2 FQNNGV. For the CDR3, the DNA is TGTGCCAGCAGCTCAATTTACAATGAGCAGTTCTTC. Translation gives CASSSIYNEQFF.

The CDR3 region is CASSLVLGPNEQFF. DNA of the CDR3: TGCGCCAGCAGCTTGGTCCTCGGGCCCAATGAGCAGTTCTTC. V gene TRBV5-1 combines with J gene TRBJ2-1; no firm D call. CDR3 size: 14 residues. Between the trimmed V and J ends, which lost 0 bases and 6 bases, there was a span of 10 bases. The germline V gene has CDR1 SGHRS and CDR2 YFSETQ. The complete variable domain, with remaining parts taken from reference TRBV5-1 and TRBJ2-1, reads KAGVTQTPRYLIKTRGQQVTLSCSPISGHRSVSWYQQTPGQGLQFLFEYFSETQRNKGNFPGRFSGRQFSNSRSEMNVSTLELGDSALYLCASSLVLGPNEQFFGPGTRLTVL.

With regard to this clonotype: With a much larger clone just one base away, this may be a read error. This chain connects TRBV7-2 to TRBJ2-2, with unresolved D. The germline V gene encodes CDR1 SGHTA and CDR2 FQGNSA. V dropped 8 bases and J dropped 8 bases, with 15 bases sitting between them. The CDR3 has 13 residues. The CDR3 coding sequence is TGTGCCAGCGAGTGGTCCCCAAGTGGGGAGCTGTTTTTT. Translation gives CASEWSPSGELFF.

This clonotype was seen many times. The chain's CDR3 is CASSLDSGLAGITDTQYF. In nucleotides, the CDR3 is TGTGCCAGCAGCTTGGACAGTGGACTAGCGGGGATCACAGATACGCAGTATTTT. The genes are TRBV7-6 and TRBJ2-3, with 12 bases identical to TRBD2. Germline V lookup: CDR1 SGHVS, CDR2 FNYEAQ. The V segment lost 3 bases and the J segment 2 bases; nucleotides outside the gene matches: 9. CDR3 length: 18 residues.

This clonotype showed up many times. CDR3 DNA sequence: TGTGCCAGCAGGCTTAGCGGGAGGGCCGATGAGCAGTTCTTC. Translation: CASRLSGRADEQFF. The chain recombines TRBV2 with TRBJ2-1; 11 bases align to TRBD2. J lost 8 bases, V lost 6 bases, and 6 bases had no gene match. The CDR3 contains 14 residues. Germline CDR1 reads SNHLY; CDR2 reads FYNNEI.

This clonotype has a count of ten or more. V gene TRBV20-1 combines with J gene TRBJ1-6; 7 bases are shared with TRBD1. Germline V gene sequence: CDR1 DFQATT, CDR2 SNEGSKA (reference sequence). Unmatched junction bases numbered 4, after V lost 5 bases and J lost 3 bases. CDR3 length: 14 amino acids. The CDR3 here is CSAWDRNYNSPLHF. DNA for the CDR3: TGCAGTGCTTGGGACAGAAACTATAATTCACCCCTCCACTTT.

This clonotype was seen repeatedly, ten times or more. The V gene is TRBV4-2, the J gene TRBJ1-3; the match to TRBD1 covers 7 bases. The CDR3 extends over 15 amino acids. In germline, CDR1 is LGHNA, CDR2 YNFKEQ. Unmatched junction bases numbered 8, after V lost 1 base and J lost 8 bases. The CDR3 region is CASSQGQGGGDTIYF. CDR3 DNA sequence: TGTGCCAGCAGCCAAGGACAGGGCGGGGGGGACACCATATATTTT.

This clonotype was observed at least ten times. This rearrangement joins TRBV29-1 to TRBJ1-4, with D unresolved. Trimming removed 3 bases from V and 7 bases from J, with 9 bases in between. This CDR3 is 12 amino acids long. In germline, CDR1 is SQVTM, CDR2 ANQGSEA. The CDR3 is CSVDGFGEKLFF. DNA for the CDR3: TGCAGCGTTGACGGGTTCGGTGAAAAACTGTTTTTT. The full variable domain, rest sourced from reference TRBV29-1 and TRBJ1-4, is SAVISQKPSRDICQRGTSLTIQCQVDSQVTMMFWYRQQPGQSLTLIATANQGSEATYESGFVIDKFPISRPNLTFSTLTVSNMSPEDSSIYLCSVDGFGEKLFFGSGTQLSVL.

In this sample, this clonotype turned up many times. The V gene is TRBV12-3 or TRBV12-4, the J gene TRBJ1-2; 8 nucleotides align to TRBD1. Losses at the gene ends were 8 bases for V and 8 bases for J; bases not matched to a gene: 4. The CDR3 contains 11 residues. CDR3 amino acids: CASQDRDGYTF. The CDR3 DNA follows: TGTGCCAGCCAGGACAGGGACGGCTACACCTTC.

This sequence joins TRBV5-4 and TRBJ2-7; a weak D match, TRBD2 (6 bases). This CDR3 is 15 amino acids long. V was cut by 4 bases and J by 2 bases, with 16 bases left in between. Looked up from germline, CDR1 is SGHNT and CDR2 is YYREEE (reference sequence). CDR3 DNA: TGTGCCAGCAGCACCCCTCTTGGCGGGACCTACGAGCAGTACTTC. Its translation is CASSTPLGGTYEQYF. Complete variable domain (other parts from reference TRBV5-4 and TRBJ2-7): ETGVTQSPTHLIKTRGQQVTLRCSSQSGHNTVSWYQQALGQGPQFIFQYYREEENGRGNFPPRFSGLQFPNYSSELNVNALELDDSALYLCASSTPLGGTYEQYFGPGTRLTVT.

At least ten counts were recorded for this clonotype. This chain uses TRBV10-3 with TRBJ2-5, with D perhaps given as TRBD1 or TRBD2 (6 bases each). V lost 8 bases, J lost 2 bases, and 12 bases lay in between. Germline CDR1 is ENHRY and CDR2 is SYGVKD. The CDR3 is made up of 13 amino acids. The CDR3 bases are TGTGCCATCGGAGGGGGGATACAAGAGACCCAGTACTTC. Its protein product is CAIGGGIQETQYF.

This clonotype has a count of ten or more. The genes are TRBV24-1 and TRBJ2-5; 10 nucleotides align to TRBD2. The CDR3 runs 15 residues. Germline V CDR1 and CDR2: KGHDR, SFDVKD. J gave up 3 bases and V 0 bases, and 0 bases lay outside the gene matches. In DNA form, the CDR3 reads TGTGCCACCAGTGATTTGCTAGCGGGAGAAGAGACCCAGTACTTC. As protein: CATSDLLAGEETQYF.

This clonotype was observed at least ten times. This chain uses TRBV6-1 with TRBJ1-5; a possible D gene is TRBD1 (5 bases). Trimming left V 6 bases short and J 2 bases short, with 14 bases between. The CDR3 is 15 amino acids. Germline CDR1 and CDR2: MNHNS and SASEGT. The CDR3 DNA reads TGTGCCAGCAGGTCTGCAGGGCAGGGCAATCAGCCCCAGCATTTT. Protein: CASRSAGQGNQPQHF.

This clonotype showed up just a few times. This chain connects TRBV5-1 to TRBJ2-4, with a weak D call TRBD2 (6 bases). The CDR3 extends over 14 amino acids. The germline V gene has CDR1 SGHRS and CDR2 YFSETQ. The V end lost 4 bases, the J end lost 2 bases, and 10 bases lay between the germline ends. The CDR3 is CASSPGGTKNIQYF. Written as DNA, the CDR3 is TGCGCCAGCAGCCCCGGGGGTACCAAAAACATTCAGTACTTC.

The sample holds a few counts of this clonotype. This chain connects TRBV28 to TRBJ1-1; D is uncertain. This CDR3 has 14 residues. Trimming shortened V by 6 bases and J by 4 bases, and 15 bases separated the two germline ends. In germline, CDR1 is MDHEN, CDR2 SYDVKM. In nucleotides, the CDR3 is TGTGCCAGCAGGGAACAGTCGCCACTCACTGAAGCTTTCTTT. It codes for CASREQSPLTEAFF.

This clonotype was found many times. The chain uses TRBV6-5 and TRBJ1-2; D may be TRBD1 (6 bases). The length of the CDR3 is 13 residues. In germline, CDR1 is MNHEY, CDR2 SVGAGI. V was shortened by 4 bases and J by 2 bases, with 8 bases between the two germline ends. This CDR3 is CASSSGANYGYTF. DNA for the CDR3: TGTGCCAGCAGTTCAGGGGCCAACTATGGCTACACCTTC.

This clonotype has a count of ten or more. The rearrangement links TRBV30 to TRBJ2-2; no reliable D call. CDR1 and CDR2 (germline): GTSNPN, SVGIG (reference sequence). V lost 8 bases to trimming and J lost 5 bases, with 18 bases between them. The CDR3 has 14 amino acids. This chain's CDR3 is CARRLEGKTGELFF. The CDR3 DNA follows: TGTGCCCGCCGTCTGGAAGGGAAAACCGGGGAGCTGTTTTTT.